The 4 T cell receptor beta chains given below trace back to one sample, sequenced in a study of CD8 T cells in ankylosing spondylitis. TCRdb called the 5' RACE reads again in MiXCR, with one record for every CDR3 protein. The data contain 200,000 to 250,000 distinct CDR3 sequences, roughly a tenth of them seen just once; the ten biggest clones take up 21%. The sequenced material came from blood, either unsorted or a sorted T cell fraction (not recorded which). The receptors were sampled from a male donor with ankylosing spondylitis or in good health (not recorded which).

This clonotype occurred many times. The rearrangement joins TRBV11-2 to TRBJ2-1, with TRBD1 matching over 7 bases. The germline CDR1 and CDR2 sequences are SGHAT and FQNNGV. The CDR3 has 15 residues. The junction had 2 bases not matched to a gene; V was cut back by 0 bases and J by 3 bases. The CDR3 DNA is TGTGCCAGCAGCTTAGACGGGGACAGCTACAATGAGCAGTTCTTC. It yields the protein CASSLDGDSYNEQFF.

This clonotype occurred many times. CDR3 bases: TGTGCCAGCAGCCCCGGGACAGGGGATGTTCTGGATCAGCCCCAGCATTTT. As protein: CASSPGTGDVLDQPQHF. The chain combines TRBV3-1 with TRBJ1-5, with TRBD1 identical over 10 bases. The CDR3 loop spans 17 amino acids. CDR1 is LGHDT and CDR2 is YNNKEL in the germline V gene (reference sequence). Trimming removed 4 bases from V and 5 bases from J; junction bases left unmatched: 11.

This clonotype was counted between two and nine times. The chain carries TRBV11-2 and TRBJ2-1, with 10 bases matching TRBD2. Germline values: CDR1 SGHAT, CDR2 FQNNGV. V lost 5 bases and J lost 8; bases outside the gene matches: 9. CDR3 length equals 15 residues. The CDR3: CASSLSVAGGYEQFF. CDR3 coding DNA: TGTGCCAGCAGCCTATCTGTAGCGGGGGGCTATGAGCAGTTCTTC.

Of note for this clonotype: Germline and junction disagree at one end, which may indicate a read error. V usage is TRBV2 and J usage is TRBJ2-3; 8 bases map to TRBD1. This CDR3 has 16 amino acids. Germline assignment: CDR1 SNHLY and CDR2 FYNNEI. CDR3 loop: CASKTGGVGNTDTLYF. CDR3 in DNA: TGTGCCAGCAAAACAGGGGGAGTGGGAAACACAGATACGCTGTATTTT.